The T cell receptor (beta chain) described here comes from a study of CD8 T cells in Susac syndrome. Germline V lookup: CDR1 SGHRS, CDR2 YFSETQ. The CDR3 has 14 amino acids. Between the trimmed V and J ends, which lost 0 bases and 5 bases, there was a span of 12 bases. TCR beta sequences were obtained from blood CD8+ and CD4+ T cells. TEMRA cells were FACS-enriched and CD8+ and CD4+ T cells negatively isolated. RNA was extracted with the RNeasy kit, and a quantity of roughly 0.5 to 1 ug was reverse transcribed using random hexamers. Multiplex PCR with immunoSEQ amplified the TCR beta CDR3 across 54 Vbeta and 13 Jbeta. In TCRdb, the immunoSEQ multiplex PCR reads were re-called with MiXCR into one record per CDR3 protein. The data hold around 200,000 distinct CDR3 sequences, with approximately 95% observed a single time.

This chain links TRBV5-1 with TRBJ2-7, with D uncertain. Sequenced: CD4+ T cells from PBMCs. The TCR originated in a human donor with multiple sclerosis. DNA of the CDR3: TGCGCCAGCAGCTTGGCCATTAACGTGGACGAGCAGTACTTC. It specifies CASSLAINVDEQYF.